Included here is one T cell receptor beta chain sequence, with context. Antigen unknown. V was shortened by 2 bases and J by 5 bases, with 12 bases between the two germline ends. The CDR3 covers 14 residues. CDR1 is MNHEY, CDR2 SVGEGT, per germline. This sample is part of a study of CD8 T cells in ankylosing spondylitis. Points from the study as a whole: Under 10 highly homologous variants formed a TCR beta motif that appeared characteristic of ankylosing spondylitis blood.

TCRdb passed the 5' RACE reads through MiXCR, listing each CDR3 protein once. The sample has around 890,000 distinct CDR3 sequences, about an eighth seen once. This TCR came from a male donor with ankylosing spondylitis. V usage is TRBV6-2 or TRBV6-3 and J usage is TRBJ2-5; possibly TRBD2 for D (6 bases). The specimen was blood, either unsorted or a sorted T cell fraction (not recorded which). CDR3 amino acids: CASSYRRAGETQYF. Written as DNA, the CDR3 is TGTGCCAGCAGTTACAGGAGGGCCGGGGAGACCCAGTACTTC.